This TCR beta chain is drawn from a study of neurological immune-mediated disorders. This clonotype has ten or more counts. TCRdb used MiXCR to reprocess the 5' RACE reads, holding one entry per CDR3 protein. The data contain 66,000 or so distinct CDR3 sequences, 3.4% of them singletons. This TCR was sampled from a man aged 35-49 years with multiple sclerosis. The sample taken for sequencing was PBMCs.

The CDR3 DNA sequence: TGCAGCGTCGAGCTCCCGGTCTACAATGAGCAGTTCTTC. This encodes CSVELPVYNEQFF. The chain carries TRBV29-1 and TRBJ2-1; the D is unclear. Trimming stripped 6 bases from V and 3 bases from J, with 12 bases between. Germline CDR1 reads SQVTM; CDR2 reads ANQGSEA. The CDR3 totals 13 residues.